This is a list of T cell receptor beta chains from one sample in a study of blood T cell repertoires in COVID-19. Using immunoSEQ multiplex PCR, the repertoire was profiled, and TCRdb retains in-frame clones only, with some absent. The repertoire holds 110,000 to 150,000 clones, 80% to 90% seen once, with less than 4% in the top ten. What was sequenced was peripheral blood. These receptors were collected from a woman aged 55-69 years with active COVID-19. Both conserved end residues are part of each CDR3. D genes are given only for firm matches. Rows give clone size only sometimes, using once, few, many, or a class for an expanded clone.

>TRBV11-2|TRBD1|NA|TRBJ1-2
CASSRGQVDSYTF
TGTGCCAGCAGCCGGGGACAGGTGGATAGCTACACCTTC
>TRBV18|TRBD1|NA|TRBJ1-2
CASSPPSDRGRTGYTF
TGTGCCAGCTCACCACCTTCGGACAGGGGGCGGACCGGCTACACCTTC
>TRBV5-4|TRBD2|NA|TRBJ2-5
CASSFSAGGETQYF
TGTGCCAGCAGCTTTTCCGCGGGAGGCGAGACCCAGTACTTC
>TRBV30|TRBD2|few|TRBJ2-5
CAWSRGSGRETQYF
TGTGCCTGGAGTAGAGGTAGCGGGAGAGAGACCCAGTACTTC
>TRBV11-3|NA|few|TRBJ2-7
CASSLGTVNEQYF
TGTGCCAGCAGCTTAGGGACAGTCAACGAGCAGTACTTC
>TRBV9|NA|NA|TRBJ1-1
CASSPTEGGSTEAFF
TGTGCCAGCAGCCCAACCGAGGGAGGTAGCACTGAAGCTTTCTTT
>TRBV10-2|TRBD1|NA|TRBJ2-3
CASSEFNIGQGAADTQYF
TGCGCCAGCAGTGAGTTCAATATTGGGCAGGGGGCCGCCGATACGCAGTATTTT
>TRBV7-6|TRBD1|NA|TRBJ2-5
CASSLADRGEGRVRETQYF
TGTGCCAGCAGCTTAGCCGACAGGGGGGAGGGTCGCGTTCGCGAGACCCAGTACTTC
>TRBV27|TRBD2|NA|TRBJ2-3
CASSLTTGLAGGADTQYF
TGTGCCAGCAGTCTGACCACGGGACTAGCGGGAGGAGCGGATACGCAGTATTTT
>TRBV28|TRBD1|NA|TRBJ2-2
CASSWTGRTGELFF
TGTGCCAGCAGTTGGACAGGGCGGACCGGGGAGCTGTTTTTT
>TRBV21-1|NA|NA|TRBJ2-7
CASSKGYYRAYEQYF
TGTGCCAGCAGCAAAGGCTATTACCGCGCCTACGAGCAGTACTTC
>TRBV9|NA|NA|TRBJ2-3
CASSVVPGLTDTQYF
TGTGCCAGCAGCGTAGTACCGGGACTCACAGATACGCAGTATTTT
>TRBV29-1|TRBD1|NA|TRBJ1-4
CSVDPGQGEKLFF
TGCAGCGTTGATCCCGGACAGGGCGAAAAACTGTTTTTT
>TRBV7-9|NA|NA|TRBJ2-1
CASSPNRILVNEQFF
TGTGCCAGCAGCCCCAATAGGATCCTAGTGAATGAGCAGTTCTTC
>TRBV18|NA|NA|TRBJ1-2
CASSLRGDYGYTF
TGTGCCAGCTCACTCCGGGGGGACTATGGCTACACCTTC
>TRBV7-3|NA|NA|TRBJ2-3
CASSLNPTSYRSDTQYF
TGTGCCAGCAGCTTAAATCCAACTAGTTACCGTTCAGATACGCAGTATTTT
>TRBV6-2/TRBV6-3|NA|NA|TRBJ2-5
CASSYLSGTQYF
TGTGCCAGCAGTTACCTATCTGGGACCCAGTACTTC
>TRBV28|NA|NA|TRBJ1-5
CASSLGWTGGNQPQHF
TGTGCCAGCAGCCTAGGTTGGACGGGGGGCAATCAGCCCCAGCATTTT
>TRBV29-1|NA|NA|TRBJ2-1
CSVAGEQFF
TGCAGCGTTGCCGGGGAGCAGTTCTTC
>TRBV6-5|TRBD1|NA|TRBJ2-1
CASSLSGGGSYNEQFF
TGTGCCAGCAGTTTGTCAGGGGGCGGCTCCTACAATGAGCAGTTCTTC
>TRBV18|TRBD2|NA|TRBJ2-1
CASSPLAGKGANEQFF
TGTGCCAGCTCACCACTAGCGGGAAAGGGTGCCAATGAGCAGTTCTTC
>TRBV19|NA|NA|TRBJ2-2
CASSRGRSTGRRSGELFF
TGTGCCAGTAGTCGAGGGAGGTCGACAGGGCGACGGTCGGGGGAGCTGTTTTTT
>TRBV12-3/TRBV12-4|NA|NA|TRBJ1-4
CASSFYGEKLFF
TGTGCCAGCAGTTTCTACGGTGAAAAACTGTTTTTT
>TRBV6-5|NA|NA|TRBJ1-2
CASSVMGAYGYTF
TGTGCCAGCAGCGTGATGGGGGCCTATGGCTACACCTTC
>TRBV4-2|TRBD2|NA|TRBJ2-5
CASSQHLAGDQETQYF
TGTGCCAGCAGCCAACACCTAGCGGGAGATCAAGAGACCCAGTACTTC
>TRBV5-1|NA|NA|TRBJ1-5
CASSLGPGLSQPQHF
TGCGCCAGCAGCTTAGGGCCAGGGTTGTCTCAGCCCCAGCATTTT
>TRBV21-1|NA|NA|TRBJ2-5
CAVRGGDQETQYF
TGTGCCGTGCGGGGCGGAGACCAAGAGACCCAGTACTTC
>TRBV2|NA|once|TRBJ2-1
CASKSSEYNEQFF
TGTGCCAGCAAGTCTAGCGAGTACAATGAGCAGTTCTTC
>TRBV21-1|NA|NA|TRBJ2-3
CASRSFVRNLTTDTQYF
TGTGCCAGCAGATCCTTTGTGCGGAATCTCACTACAGATACGCAGTATTTT
>TRBV28|NA|NA|TRBJ2-3
CASSPSGEVGTDTQYF
TGTGCCAGCAGTCCCTCAGGGGAAGTGGGCACAGATACGCAGTATTTT
>TRBV5-4|NA|NA|TRBJ2-1
CASSKPPSVNEQFF
TGTGCCAGCAGCAAACCCCCTAGCGTTAATGAGCAGTTCTTC
>TRBV10-3|NA|NA|TRBJ2-5
CAIKASPYQETQYF
TGTGCCATCAAGGCTAGCCCGTACCAAGAGACCCAGTACTTC
>TRBV7-2|NA|NA|TRBJ1-3
CASSPGGRGAGNTIYF
TGTGCCAGCAGCCCCGGTGGCAGGGGAGCGGGAAACACCATATATTTT
>TRBV7-2|TRBD2|NA|TRBJ2-1
CASSSTSGQYNEQFF
TGTGCCAGCAGCTCCACTAGCGGGCAATACAATGAGCAGTTCTTC
>TRBV7-3|TRBD2|NA|TRBJ2-1
CASSFALAGPYEQFF
TGTGCCAGCAGTTTCGCACTAGCGGGTCCCTATGAGCAGTTCTTC
>TRBV29-1|TRBD2|NA|TRBJ2-7
CRAGGGGNEQYF
TGCCGCGCCGGGGGGGGCGGGAACGAGCAGTACTTC
>TRBV20-1|NA|NA|TRBJ2-1
CSAPGVAEQFF
TGCAGTGCGCCCGGGGTAGCGGAGCAGTTCTTC
>TRBV27|NA|NA|TRBJ2-5
CASTPTRNCQETQYF
TGTGCCAGCACCCCCACCAGAAATTGCCAAGAGACCCAGTACTTC
>TRBV11-2|NA|NA|TRBJ2-1
CASSSRLFSYNEQFF
TGTGCCAGCAGCTCCCGACTATTTTCCTACAATGAGCAGTTCTTC
>TRBV6-5|NA|NA|TRBJ1-6
CASSPELGVGSPLHF
TGTGCCAGCAGTCCAGAGCTAGGGGTGGGCTCACCCCTCCACTTT
>TRBV28|NA|NA|TRBJ1-4
CASSAQGATNEKLFF
TGTGCCAGCAGTGCCCAGGGTGCAACTAATGAAAAACTGTTTTTT
>TRBV13|NA|NA|TRBJ2-5
CASSLGRPETQYF
TGTGCCAGCAGCTTAGGCAGGCCGGAGACCCAGTACTTC
>TRBV3-1/TRBV3-2|NA|NA|TRBJ1-5
CASSPSGDNQPQHF
TGTGCCAGCAGCCCTTCAGGGGATAATCAGCCCCAGCATTTT
>TRBV3-1/TRBV3-2|NA|NA|TRBJ2-4
CASSQLVLLAKNIQYF
TGTGCCAGCAGCCAATTAGTCCTACTAGCCAAAAACATTCAGTACTTC
>TRBV4-1|NA|NA|TRBJ2-3
CASSQEGEVGTDTQYF
TGCGCCAGCAGCCAAGAGGGGGAGGTGGGCACAGATACGCAGTATTTT
>TRBV7-7|NA|NA|TRBJ1-5
CASSLATDQPQHF
TGTGCCAGCAGCTTAGCGACTGATCAGCCCCAGCATTTT
>TRBV7-2|TRBD1|NA|TRBJ1-4
CASSPNRGTALNEKLFF
TGTGCCAGCAGCCCAAACCGGGGGACAGCGCTTAATGAAAAACTGTTTTTT
>TRBV5-1|NA|once|TRBJ2-3
CASSLDTRADTQYF
TGCGCCAGCAGCTTGGACACTAGGGCAGATACGCAGTATTTT
>TRBV4-1|TRBD2|NA|TRBJ2-5
CASSQELVLAGDQYF
TGCGCCAGCAGCCAAGAACTAGTTCTAGCGGGGGACCAGTACTTC
>TRBV9|TRBD2|NA|TRBJ2-3
CASSVGGSPDTQYF
TGTGCCAGCAGCGTAGGCGGGAGTCCTGATACGCAGTATTTT
>TRBV7-8|NA|once|TRBJ1-3
CASSLAYGQLISGNTIYF
TGTGCCAGCAGCTTAGCCTATGGACAGCTTATCTCTGGAAACACCATATATTTT
>TRBV3-1/TRBV3-2|TRBD2|NA|TRBJ2-1
CAMAGGEQFF
TGTGCCATGGCGGGGGGTGAGCAGTTCTTC
>TRBV14|TRBD1|NA|TRBJ2-7
CASSQPTPRTGSYEQYF
TGTGCCAGCAGCCAACCCACCCCCCGGACAGGTAGTTACGAGCAGTACTTC
>TRBV4-2|TRBD1|NA|TRBJ2-7
CASSQRGDRGGYEQYF
TGTGCCAGCAGCCAACGGGGGGACAGGGGAGGCTACGAGCAGTACTTC